This T cell receptor (beta chain) was identified in a study of blood T cell repertoires in COVID-19 (TCRdb year 2020). As for the study more broadly: Samples from collaborators originated in the United States, Italy and Spain and spanned both the acute and convalescent phases of COVID-19. The sample metadata nearly always contained a de-identified subject ID, COVID-19 status, age in years and sex. Samples came from the ongoing ImmuneRACE study (first 160 participants) plus 1,254 subjects from 6 global collaborators. The repertoires were released in a freely available public database meant as a resource for research on the immune response to SARS-CoV-2. The material from the prospective study consisted of cDNA or gDNA derived from T cells, B-cell-depleted T cells, or PBMCs. Where available, HLA class I and class II types were obtained from metadata supplied by the sample provider rather than from assay-based typing. Deeply sampled blood TCRbeta repertoires from subjects exposed to, actively infected with, or recovered from COVID-19 were included in the dataset. Broader findings and caveats from the paper: Clinical and demographic metadata were provided uncurated, with the amount varying by source and participant.

Points on this clone: Its antigen is unknown. No clone much larger than this one lies a single base away; base qualities are absent.

The immunoSEQ Assay, a bias-controlled multiplex PCR, was used to amplify TCRbeta CDR3 regions from genomic DNA. For the original study's pipeline: Nucleated cell counts per sample were estimated from amplification of reference gene primers within the assay. To quantify the absolute abundance of each unique TCRbeta CDR3 rearrangement, sequence reads were collapsed and filtered. For each sample, productive Simpson clonality was calculated as the square root of Simpson's diversity index across productive rearrangements. TCRdb limited this immuneACCESS table to in-frame rearrangements with V and J called. A share of clones is missing; checked studies link under half to unresolved V genes, and the rest is unexplained. That table furnishes V, J and clone size, whereas the DNA furnished D and trimming. The sample table records 200,000 to 250,000 clones; about nine tenths of these occur just once. About 2.5% of the sample belongs to the ten largest clones.

Collaborating institutions collected whole blood in K2EDTA tubes following their own protocols. For TCRbeta analysis, collaborator samples were shipped as frozen whole blood, as isolated PBMCs, or as DNA extracted from either sample type. Specimen: peripheral blood. The TCR sequence derives from a woman aged 55-75 years with acute or convalescent COVID-19.

The bases are TGCGCCAGCAGTGAGTCGGTAAAGGGGGCGAATGAGCAGTTCTTC. Translated, this is CASSESVKGANEQFF. The rearranged chain carries TRBV10-1 and TRBJ2-1; 7 central nucleotides agree with TRBD1. Compared with germline, V lacks 0 bases and J lacks 7 bases; bases without a gene match: 6. From the cysteine up to the phenylalanine, the CDR3 has a length of 15 residues. This entry keeps only the CDR3 DNA: 45 bases, framed from base 1. Looking up the germline V gene (reference sequence) yields CDR1 WNHNN and CDR2 SYGVQD.